This TCR beta chain is from a study of blood T cell repertoires in COVID-19. Study-wide context: Sites across the United States, Italy and Spain contributed samples from acute and convalescent COVID-19. From T cells, B-cell-depleted T cells, or PBMCs came the material, which was cDNA or gDNA.

Per the study methods: Scientists estimated how many nucleated cells there were by amplifying reference gene primers. Data came from immunoSEQ multiplex PCR; TCRdb stores just in-frame clones and leaves some out. The DNA was the basis for D and trimming; V, J and clone size are from that table. Here the sample spans more than 200,000 clones, approximately 88% being singletons. The Seattle patients, enrolled during active infection, were followed longitudinally. Per germline, CDR1 SGHNT and CDR2 YYREEE (reference sequence). The CDR3 is 15 amino acids. The trim removed 4 bases at V and 7 bases at J, leaving 9 bases unmatched.

This TCR was recovered from a woman aged 25-40 years with COVID-19, enrolled during active disease. This chain links TRBV5-4 with TRBJ2-2; 8 bases fit TRBD1. Sequencing was performed on peripheral blood. The CDR3 protein is CASSPHRGENGELFF. The CDR3 region has the DNA TGTGCCAGCAGCCCCCACAGGGGGGAGAACGGGGAGCTGTTTTTT.